The present T cell receptor (beta chain) was sequenced within a study of CD8 T cells in Susac syndrome. CDR3 length: 18 residues. The junction had 11 bases not matched to a gene; V was cut back by 5 bases and J by 0 bases. The germline V gene has CDR1 LNHDA and CDR2 SQIVND (reference sequence). From blood CD8+ and CD4+ T cells, the TCR beta chain was sequenced. Patients with stable or active relapsing-remitting disease, all of them treatment-naive, made up the multiple sclerosis controls. RNA in amounts of roughly 0.5 to 1 ug was reverse transcribed with random hexamers. It was immunoSEQ multiplex PCR that amplified TCR beta CDR3 across 54 Vbeta and 13 Jbeta. MiXCR, applied by TCRdb to the immunoSEQ multiplex PCR reads, yields one record per CDR3 protein. Here the sample spans 200,000 to 250,000 distinct CDR3 sequences, around 95% being singletons.

The sequencing input was CD4+ T cells from PBMCs. The receptor comes from a human donor with multiple sclerosis. The chain carries TRBV19 and TRBJ1-5; 9 bases match TRBD1. CDR3 sequence (DNA): TGTGCCAGTAGTCCCCGGGACAGGGTGATTGGTAGCAATCAGCCCCAGCATTTT. It specifies CASSPRDRVIGSNQPQHF.